This T cell receptor (beta chain) was identified during a study of blood T cell repertoires in COVID-19. Study context: In each case, the material was cDNA or gDNA derived from T cells, B-cell-depleted T cells, or PBMCs.

In the source study's methods: Amplifying reference gene primers gave estimates of nucleated cell counts. Method: immunoSEQ multiplex PCR; TCRdb's copy keeps in-frame clones and lacks some. Clonal size and the V and J genes are those of that table, whereas D and trimming came from the DNA. The sample has 200,000 to 300,000 clones, about nine tenths seen once. The ends were cut back, 4 bases at V and 8 bases at J, with 18 bases in the middle. Germline CDR1 reads SGHDT; CDR2 reads YYEEEE. The CDR3 has 14 residues. The chain joins TRBV5-6 to TRBJ1-2, with a possible D match to TRBD1 (5 bases). The TCR comes from a man in his 60s who had recovered from COVID-19. Sequenced sample: peripheral blood. The CDR3 loop reads CASSPEWGDDGYTF. CDR3 sequence (DNA): TGTGCCAGCAGCCCAGAATGGGGGGATGACGGCTACACCTTC.